The 7 T cell receptor beta chains below were found in one sample sequenced in a study of blood T cells in healthy people across ages (dated by TCRdb to the mid-2010s). Libraries were built with 5' RACE. Sequencer: Illumina HiSeq 2500. A second roughly 7 to 12 cycle PCR used a sample-barcoded 5' primer and a J-beta primer mix. The raw public reads went through TCRdb reprocessing: fastp at Q25, MiXCR clone calling, in-frame beta chains kept. Rows with one shared CDR3 protein collapse into an entry with the most common genes and DNA. This sample is represented by 800,000 to 1,300,000 distinct CDR3 sequences; about 25% of them were singletons. Around 0.75% of the sample is in the top ten clones. These data were also reused for a study on T cells of mothers and their children.

Source material: blood. These receptors were obtained from a girl aged 2-10 years in good health.

The chain is built from TRBV7-7 and TRBJ2-5, with D perhaps TRBD2 (8 bases). Germline V gives CDR1 SSHAT, CDR2 FNYEAQ (reference sequence). CDR3 length equals 17 residues. In nucleotides, the CDR3 is TGTGCTAGCGGCCCGGTAGCGGGGACAGAGTACCAAGAGACCCAGTACTTC. This gives the protein CASGPVAGTEYQETQYF. The full variable domain, with the rest looked up from reference TRBV7-7 and TRBJ2-5, is GAGVSQSPRYKVTKRGQDVTLRCDPISSHATLYWYQQALGQGPEFLTYFNYEAQPDKSGLPSDRFSAERPEGSISTLTIQRTEQRDSAMYRCASGPVAGTEYQETQYFGPGTRLLVL.

Regarding this clonotype: The junction departs from germline at one end; a sequencing error may be responsible. The rearrangement links TRBV7-9 to TRBJ2-3; D is uncertain. Germline V gives CDR1 SEHNR, CDR2 FQNEAQ (reference sequence). The CDR3 has 15 residues. The CDR3 loop reads CASSFLLGNTDTRYF. The CDR3 DNA reads TGTGCCAGCAGCTTCCTTCTAGGGAATACAGATACGCGGTATTTT.

The chain uses TRBV5-1 and TRBJ2-1, with D possibly called TRBD1 or TRBD2 (5 bases each). Germline lookup yields CDR1 SGHRS and CDR2 YFSETQ. V dropped 1 base and J dropped 11 bases, with 7 bases sitting between them. The CDR3 spans 11 residues. CDR3 region: CASSLWGQQFF. DNA of the CDR3: TGCGCCAGCAGCTTGTGGGGACAGCAGTTCTTC.

V and J are TRBV6-2 or TRBV6-3 and TRBJ1-4; D unclear. CDR1 MNHEY and CDR2 SVGEGT come from the germline V gene. Trimming took 4 bases from V and 8 from J, leaving 11 bases between them. This CDR3 comprises 13 residues. This chain's CDR3 is CASSSAGPEKLFF. CDR3 sequence (DNA): TGTGCCAGCAGTTCGGCCGGACCCGAAAAACTGTTTTTT.

V usage is TRBV4-1 and J usage is TRBJ1-4; D is unresolved. The length of the CDR3 is 17 residues. V was trimmed by 4 bases and J by 0 bases, leaving 15 bases between them. The germline V gene has CDR1 MGHRA and CDR2 YSYEKL. In DNA, the CDR3 is TGCGCCAGCAGCCTGCAGCCCCCCTGGGCAACTAATGAAAAACTGTTTTTT. This translates into CASSLQPPWATNEKLFF.

V is TRBV28 and J is TRBJ1-1; 7 bases match TRBD1. This CDR3 has 14 amino acids. Germline loops: CDR1 MDHEN, CDR2 SYDVKM. V gave up 5 bases and J gave up 4 bases; unmatched junction bases: 7. The CDR3 nucleotides are TGTGCCAGCAGTATACAGGGGTCGGGCACTGAAGCTTTCTTT. Amino acids: CASSIQGSGTEAFF.

This clonotype has just a few counts. This chain connects TRBV29-1 to TRBJ2-1, with TRBD2 as a possible D gene (6 bases). V was cut by 3 bases and J by 8 bases, with 11 bases left in between. This CDR3 is 12 amino acids long. Germline V lookup: CDR1 SQVTM, CDR2 ANQGSEA. CDR3 sequence reads: CSVEGTWDEQFF. CDR3 nucleotide sequence: TGCAGCGTTGAGGGGACTTGGGATGAGCAGTTCTTC.